Sequencing of this TCR beta chain was carried out in a study of cytomegalovirus exposure and HLA in healthy donors. As to this clone: As yet, its antigen is unknown.

Primers included in the PCR were 60 Vbeta and 13 Jbeta primers. Only in-frame clones appear in the TCRdb table, and some are missing; sequencing was by immunoSEQ multiplex PCR. Of under 200,000 clones listed, 75% to 85% are singletons. General study points: Cytomegalovirus-associated status was assigned to approximately 160 TCR beta chains.

This CDR3 is built from 15 residues. Trimming left V 3 bases short and J 5 bases short, with 16 bases between. Germline V gives CDR1 LNHDA, CDR2 SQIVND (reference sequence). The rearrangement uses TRBV19 and TRBJ1-1; the D gene is possibly TRBD1 (6 bases). This sequence originates from a male donor in good health and CMV-seropositive. The specimen sequenced was PBMCs. CDR3 residues: CASSISGRGVTEAFF. CDR3 in DNA: TGTGCCAGTAGTATCTCCGGCAGGGGTGTAACTGAAGCTTTCTTT.